The T cell receptor beta chain described here comes from a study of T cells in Graves' hyperthyroidism and ophthalmopathy. Trimming stripped 0 bases from V and 1 base from J, with 10 bases between. This CDR3 is 16 amino acids long. Germline V gene data show CDR1 as LGHNA and CDR2 as YNFKEQ. TCR beta CDR3 sequences were amplified from RNA transcripts. The study used the HTBI primer set for a first-round RT-PCR of the TCR CDR3. TCRdb ran MiXCR on the multiplex PCR reads and lists one entry per CDR3 protein. This table holds a few hundred thousand distinct CDR3 sequences, approximately 15% found once. This clonotype was obtained from a woman under 30 with Graves' hyperthyroidism. Sequencing used blood. The chain combines TRBV4-2 with TRBJ2-1; D gene ambiguous. CDR3 nucleotides: TGTGCCAGCAGCCAAGATCCTATACTTTCCTACAATGAGCAGTTCTTC. As protein: CASSQDPILSYNEQFF.